This section outlines one T cell receptor beta chain sequence together with its context. The sample belongs to a study of cytomegalovirus exposure and HLA in healthy donors. Germline V gene data show CDR1 as KGHSH and CDR2 as LQKENI. CDR3 length: 14 residues. The V end was cut by 5 bases, the J end by 5 bases, with 13 bases between. The study ran its PCR with 60 Vbeta and 13 Jbeta primers. Only in-frame clones appear in the TCRdb table, and some are missing; sequencing was by immunoSEQ multiplex PCR. Here the sample spans around 200,000 clones, about 86% being singletons. The genes are TRBV18 and TRBJ1-5; D may be TRBD1 (5 bases). The specimen was PBMCs. The clonotype originates from a woman under 40 in good health and CMV-seronegative. Here the CDR3 DNA reads TGTGCCAGCTCATTAGGAGGGACCGATCAGCCCCAGCATTTT. Amino acids: CASSLGGTDQPQHF.